Each of the 20 T cell receptor beta chains below was sequenced from the same sample in a study of blood T cell repertoires in COVID-19. The protocol was immunoSEQ multiplex PCR, while the TCRdb copy is restricted to in-frame clones and leaves out a portion. The sample contains 95,000 to 110,000 clones, approximately 80% of which appear only once. The sequenced sample consisted of peripheral blood. Receptor source: a man between 60 and 75 years old with acute or convalescent COVID-19.

This clone was observed a handful of times. This CDR3 is CASSLGTTIAKNIQYF. CDR3 in DNA: TGTGCCAGCAGCTTAGGGACTACAATAGCCAAAAACATTCAGTACTTC. V gene TRBV7-8 combines with J gene TRBJ2-4; a weak D match, TRBD2 (6 bases). The CDR3 has 16 residues. Trimming stripped 1 base from V and 0 bases from J, with 10 bases between. The germline V gene has CDR1 SGHVS and CDR2 FQNEAQ.

This clone appeared once. The J gene is TRBJ2-7, the V gene TRBV9, with TRBD2 identical over 7 bases. Germline lookup yields CDR1 SGDLS and CDR2 YYNGEE. V lost 3 bases to trimming and J lost 9 bases; unmatched junction nucleotides: 12. This CDR3 is built from 14 residues. CDR3 coding DNA: TGTGCCAGCAGCGGAGGCCCGGGGGGTCCGGGGCAGTACTTC. Protein product: CASSGGPGGPGQYF.

This clone was detected once. The rearrangement uses TRBV10-2 and TRBJ2-1, with 10 bases identical to TRBD2. The CDR3 is 16 residues long. V shed 3 bases, J shed 4 bases, and the junction held 6 bases outside the gene matches. Germline assignment: CDR1 WSHSY and CDR2 SAAADI. The CDR3: CASSDLSGRAYNEQFF. In DNA, the CDR3 is TGCGCCAGCAGTGACCTAAGCGGGAGGGCGTACAATGAGCAGTTCTTC.

This clone was observed a handful of times. The chain combines TRBV27 with TRBJ1-5, with D perhaps TRBD1 (5 bases). The V gene's germline CDR1 is MNHEY and CDR2 SMNVEV (reference sequence). V shed 3 bases and J shed 3 bases, with 12 bases lying between them. This CDR3 is 15 amino acids long. The CDR3 DNA reads as TGTGCCAGCAGTTTGATAGGGGCCGACAATCAGCCCCAGCATTTT. This codes for CASSLIGADNQPQHF.

The chain joins TRBV14 to TRBJ2-3; D not certain. The CDR3 loop spans 16 amino acids. Per the germline V gene, CDR1 is SGHDN and CDR2 is FVKESK. With 0 bases removed from V and 0 bases from J, the gap between germline ends came to 10 bases. The CDR3 nucleotides read TGTGCCAGCAGCCAAGATCTAGGCGGAAGCACAGATACGCAGTATTTT. Its translation is CASSQDLGGSTDTQYF.

This chain connects TRBV2 to TRBJ2-7, with 7 bases aligning to TRBD2. J gave up 7 bases and V 3 bases, and 9 bases lay outside the gene matches. The CDR3 runs 14 residues. Germline CDR1 SNHLY, CDR2 FYNNEI. The CDR3 DNA reads TGTGCCAGCAGTGATAGTCTAGCGGCGAGAGAGCAGTACTTC. It yields the protein CASSDSLAAREQYF.

The chain couples TRBV19 to TRBJ1-2, with D possibly being TRBD1 (5 bases). The V gene's germline CDR1 is LNHDA and CDR2 SQIVND (reference sequence). The CDR3 contains 13 residues. V was trimmed by 2 bases and J by 5 bases, leaving 9 bases between them. CDR3 region: CASSIPSGYGYTF. CDR3 nucleotide sequence: TGTGCCAGTAGTATACCTTCAGGGTATGGCTACACCTTC. Variable domain in full (rest from reference TRBV19 and TRBJ1-2): DGGITQSPKYLFRKEGQNVTLSCEQNLNHDAMYWYRQDPGQGLRLIYYSQIVNDFQKGDIAEGYSVSREKKESFPLTVTSAQKNPTAFYLCASSIPSGYGYTFGSGTRLTVV.

This clone was seen just once. This chain uses TRBV6-5 with TRBJ2-1; a possible D gene is TRBD2 (6 bases). Germline CDR1 reads MNHEY; CDR2 reads SVGAGI. The CDR3 is made up of 15 amino acids. V lost 8 bases and J 7 bases, leaving 21 bases between the germline ends. As DNA, the CDR3 is TGTGCCAGCCAAACCCCACGTGGGAGCGGGAATGAGCAGTTCTTC. This sequence encodes CASQTPRGSGNEQFF.

The rearrangement uses TRBV6-4 and TRBJ2-7; a weak D match, TRBD2 (6 bases). Germline V CDR1 and CDR2: MRHNA, SNTAGT. Trimming pared 4 bases from V and 5 bases from J, leaving 15 bases between. This CDR3 spans 14 amino acids. Here the CDR3 reads CASSGVAGSNEQYF. DNA of the CDR3: TGTGCCAGCAGTGGGGTCGCGGGAAGCAACGAGCAGTACTTC.

This rearrangement joins TRBV3-1 (or the pseudogene TRBV3-2) to TRBJ2-5, with D perhaps TRBD2 (5 bases). Trimming left V 5 bases short and J 4 bases short, with 14 bases between. The CDR3 is 14 amino acids. The germline CDR1 and CDR2 sequences are LGHDT and YNNKEL (reference sequence). The CDR3 nucleotides read TGTGCCAGCAGCGATCGGAGAGGGTTAGAGACCCAGTACTTC. Protein product: CASSDRRGLETQYF.

V is TRBV2 and J is TRBJ2-7, with TRBD2 matching over 8 bases. The CDR3 has 15 amino acids. The J segment lost 3 bases and the V segment lost 2 bases, leaving 6 bases of the junction unmatched. The germline V gene has CDR1 SNHLY and CDR2 FYNNEI. The CDR3 region is CASSEPSGSFYEQYF. Written as DNA, the CDR3 is TGTGCCAGCAGTGAACCCAGCGGGAGTTTCTACGAGCAGTACTTC.

This clone came up a few times. Germline is not matched at one junction end, which may reflect a read error. The chain combines TRBV9 with TRBJ2-1; D is perhaps TRBD2 (5 bases). The CDR3 spans 11 residues. The germline CDR1 and CDR2 sequences are SGDLS and YYNGEE. The CDR3 region has the DNA TGTGCCAGCAGCGATACTAGAGGATGGGTCTTC. It encodes CASSDTRGWVF.

This chain uses TRBV24-1 with TRBJ2-6; D may be TRBD1 (6 bases). Trimming pared 5 bases from V and 0 bases from J, leaving 13 bases between. Per the germline V gene, CDR1 is KGHDR and CDR2 is SFDVKD. The CDR3 has 17 amino acids. This CDR3 is CATSGGPQGSGANVLTF. CDR3 bases: TGTGCCACCAGTGGGGGGCCACAGGGCTCTGGGGCCAACGTCCTGACTTTC.

The CDR3 coding sequence is TGCGCCAGCAGCTTGACGACTAGCGGGGTTACCTACGAGCAGTACTTC. It encodes CASSLTTSGVTYEQYF. This chain connects TRBV5-1 to TRBJ2-7, with 11 positions matching TRBD2. V lost 1 base to trimming and J lost 2 bases; unmatched junction nucleotides: 5. The CDR3 runs to 16 residues. CDR1 is SGHRS and CDR2 is YFSETQ in the germline V gene.

The V and J genes are TRBV5-1 and TRBJ2-5; the D gene is possibly TRBD2 (6 bases). CDR3 length: 13 amino acids. The germline CDR1 and CDR2 sequences are SGHRS and YFSETQ. Trimming took 2 bases from V and 5 from J, leaving 10 bases between them. CDR3 amino acids: CASSFGGSETQYF. In DNA, the CDR3 is TGCGCCAGCAGCTTCGGAGGGTCGGAGACCCAGTACTTC.

The chain is built from TRBV19 and TRBJ2-1; possibly TRBD2 for D (6 bases). V lost 4 bases, J lost 5 bases, and 9 bases lay in between. CDR1 is LNHDA, CDR2 SQIVND, per germline (reference sequence). The CDR3 length is 13 residues. The CDR3 loop is CASSRGRNNEQFF. The CDR3 DNA reads TGTGCCAGTAGTAGGGGGAGGAACAATGAGCAGTTCTTC.

In this sample, this clone turned up once. The chain couples TRBV11-3 to TRBJ2-1; unclear D gene. This CDR3 is 15 amino acids long. Germline V gene lookup returns CDR1 SGHNT and CDR2 YENEEA. The germline V and J ends were trimmed by 1 base and 4 bases, with 11 bases remaining between them. In DNA, the CDR3 is TGTGCCAGCAGCTTAGGTAACTCCCTATACAATGAGCAGTTCTTC. Translation: CASSLGNSLYNEQFF.

The chain carries TRBV5-1 and TRBJ2-3; no definite D call. CDR1 and CDR2 from the germline V gene are SGHRS and YFSETQ. V lost 4 bases and J lost 1, with 10 bases in between. The CDR3 length is 14 residues. DNA for the CDR3: TGCGCCAGCAGCAAAGGCAGCGGCACAGATACGCAGTATTTT. It specifies CASSKGSGTDTQYF.

The chain couples TRBV28 to TRBJ1-2; no clear D gene. Germline V CDR1 and CDR2: MDHEN, SYDVKM. CDR3 size: 14 residues. The V end lost 8 bases, the J end lost 3 bases, and 16 bases lay between the germline ends. CDR3 sequence: CASGEGALDYGYTF. CDR3 sequence (DNA): TGTGCCAGCGGAGAGGGCGCGTTGGACTATGGCTACACCTTC.

The chain joins TRBV7-8 to TRBJ2-2; 15 nucleotides line up with TRBD2. V trimming: 5 bases; J trimming: 1 base; junction bases outside the gene matches: 5. CDR1 is SGHVS and CDR2 is FQNEAQ in the germline V gene. This CDR3 is built from 18 residues. The CDR3 DNA reads TGTGCCAGCAGCAGAATGGGACTAGCGGGAGGGAACACCGGGGAGCTGTTTTTT. This gives the protein CASSRMGLAGGNTGELFF.